Below, 18 T cell receptor beta chains from the same sample are listed, as sequenced in a study of patients and donors after allogeneic stem cell transplantation. MiXCR, applied by TCRdb to the RT-PCR reads, yields one record per CDR3 protein. The sample holds about 200,000 distinct CDR3 sequences, around two fifths seen once. The sample comprised blood, either unsorted or a sorted T cell fraction (not recorded which). These receptors came from a human donor who was either an allogeneic HSCT recipient or a stem cell or donor lymphocyte infusion donor (not recorded which). It is not recorded whose cells these are; they may come from a transplant donor.

This rearrangement joins TRBV6-5 to TRBJ1-2; D is possibly TRBD1 (6 bases). V was shortened by 6 bases and J by 8 bases, with 22 bases between the two germline ends. Germline CDR1 is MNHEY and CDR2 is SVGAGI. The CDR3 covers 15 residues. The CDR3 region has the DNA TGTGCCAGCAGCTTAACTACAGGGCAGAAAAGCGGCTACACCTTC. This gives the protein CASSLTTGQKSGYTF.

In this sample, this clonotype turned up a few times. The chain combines TRBV9 with TRBJ1-1; weak D call: TRBD1 (6 bases). The CDR3 has 15 amino acids. V lost 4 bases to trimming and J lost 4 bases, with 17 bases between them. From germline, CDR1 is SGDLS and CDR2 YYNGEE. In nucleotides, the CDR3 is TGTGCCAGCAGCTCCCAAGGGGGGATCGGCACTGAAGCTTTCTTT. It codes for CASSSQGGIGTEAFF.

A few counts support this clonotype. The chain is built from TRBV6-2 or TRBV6-3 and TRBJ2-1; a weak D match, TRBD2 (6 bases). The germline V gene has CDR1 MNHEY and CDR2 SVGEGT. V lost 2 bases to trimming and J lost 1 base, with 12 bases between them. This CDR3 contains 16 residues. Here the CDR3 reads CASSYGGSGSYNEQFF. The CDR3 DNA is TGTGCCAGCAGTTACGGGGGTAGCGGATCCTACAATGAGCAGTTCTTC.

This chain links TRBV29-1 with TRBJ2-3; 7 positions agree with TRBD2. Per germline, CDR1 SQVTM and CDR2 ANQGSEA. This CDR3 has 14 amino acids. V was pared by 6 bases and J by 6 bases, with 12 bases of the junction left unmatched. The CDR3 DNA is TGCAGCGTCCCTTTGGACGGGGGGTTGGATACGCAGTATTTT. It yields the protein CSVPLDGGLDTQYF.

This chain uses TRBV6-5 with TRBJ2-3, with TRBD1 matching 8 bases. CDR1 and CDR2 from the germline V gene are MNHEY and SVGAGI. CDR3 length equals 15 residues. The V and J ends lost 0 bases and 5 bases, in that order; junction bases with no gene match: 4. CDR3 nucleotides: TGTGCCAGCAGTTACTCCGGACAGGGTGGAGATACGCAGTATTTT. It specifies CASSYSGQGGDTQYF.

This clonotype appeared a few times. The CDR3 loop is CASSLLGSQETQYF. DNA of the CDR3: TGTGCCAGCAGCTTACTGGGCTCCCAAGAGACCCAGTACTTC. The chain employs TRBV7-9 and TRBJ2-5; D remains unclear. Germline V gene data show CDR1 as SEHNR and CDR2 as FQNEAQ (reference sequence). V was trimmed by 2 bases and J by 1 base, leaving 8 bases between them. CDR3 size: 14 residues.

The chain carries TRBV3-1 and TRBJ2-7; D is undetermined. CDR3 size: 12 residues. In germline, CDR1 is LGHDT, CDR2 YNNKEL (reference sequence). V gave up 0 bases and J gave up 3 bases, with 3 bases separating them. The CDR3 region is CASSQDLYEQYF. The CDR3 DNA follows: TGTGCCAGCAGCCAAGATCTCTACGAGCAGTACTTC.

The gene calls are TRBV12-3 or TRBV12-4 and TRBJ2-1, with TRBD2 matching 7 bases. The CDR3 extends over 16 amino acids. Trimming removed 5 bases from V and 0 bases from J; junction bases left unmatched: 7. The CDR3 reads CASSPWGGSSYNEQFF. For the CDR3, the DNA is TGTGCCAGCAGTCCCTGGGGGGGAAGCTCCTACAATGAGCAGTTCTTC.

This chain links TRBV5-6 with TRBJ2-3, with 7 bases aligning to TRBD1. There are 15 residues in the CDR3. CDR1 is SGHDT and CDR2 is YYEEEE in the germline V gene. V shed 1 base, J shed 1 base, and the junction held 3 bases outside the gene matches. CDR3 protein: CASSLTGEGTDTQYF. The CDR3, as DNA: TGTGCCAGCAGCTTGACAGGGGAAGGCACAGATACGCAGTATTTT.

This clonotype was seen more than once but under ten times. The V and J genes are TRBV12-3 or TRBV12-4 and TRBJ1-5; D call uncertain. The V gene lost 2 bases and the J gene lost 2 bases, with 10 bases spanning the gap. The CDR3 consists of 15 residues. The CDR3 DNA is TGTGCCAGCAGTTTAACGGGTCTCGGCAATCAGCCCCAGCATTTT. It is translated as CASSLTGLGNQPQHF.

This clonotype was seen only a few times. The V and J genes are TRBV5-1 and TRBJ2-1; no firm D call. With 0 bases removed from V and 5 bases from J, the gap between germline ends came to 9 bases. The CDR3 has 14 residues. CDR1 SGHRS and CDR2 YFSETQ come from the germline V gene. The CDR3 coding sequence is TGCGCCAGCAGCTTGGGAGACTGGGACAATGAGCAGTTCTTC. This gives the protein CASSLGDWDNEQFF.

The V gene is TRBV9, the J gene TRBJ2-7; 7 bases match TRBD2. The CDR3 contains 14 residues. Germline V gene lookup returns CDR1 SGDLS and CDR2 YYNGEE. V shed 3 bases, J shed 3 bases, and the junction held 6 bases outside the gene matches. This CDR3 reads CASSATSRSYEQYF. The CDR3 DNA is TGTGCCAGCAGCGCGACTAGCCGTAGCTACGAGCAGTACTTC.

This clonotype turned up a few times. The J gene is TRBJ2-4, the V gene TRBV6-2 or TRBV6-3, with D maybe TRBD2 (6 bases). V was shortened by 6 bases and J by 1 base, with 13 bases between the two germline ends. The germline CDR1 and CDR2 sequences are MNHEY and SVGEGT. The CDR3 totals 15 residues. The CDR3 DNA reads TGTGCCAGCAGACAGCCGGGGGTGGCCAAAAACATTCAGTACTTC. Amino acids: CASRQPGVAKNIQYF.

This rearrangement joins TRBV11-3 to TRBJ2-1; possible D gene TRBD2, 6 bases. The CDR3 runs 19 residues. From germline, CDR1 is SGHNT and CDR2 YENEEA. Trimming removed 0 bases at V and 1 base at J, with 19 bases between. The CDR3 nucleotides read TGTGCCAGCAGCTTAGATCCCCTGGGTGGGGGGATTTCCTACAATGAGCAGTTCTTC. This gives the protein CASSLDPLGGGISYNEQFF.

The rearrangement uses TRBV6-2 or TRBV6-3 and TRBJ1-1; TRBD1 might be the D (5 bases). Trimming removed 2 bases from V and 2 bases from J, with 9 bases in between. This CDR3 spans 14 amino acids. From germline, CDR1 is MNHEY and CDR2 SVGEGT. CDR3 residues: CASSYGGANTEAFF. The CDR3 bases are TGTGCCAGCAGTTACGGGGGAGCCAACACTGAAGCTTTCTTT.

This chain links TRBV15 with TRBJ1-5; D remains unclear. The CDR3 runs to 12 residues. Germline V lookup: CDR1 LNHNV, CDR2 YYDKDF (reference sequence). V dropped 2 bases and J dropped 4 bases, with 3 bases sitting between them. The DNA for the CDR3 is TGTGCCACCAGCAGAAGTAATCAGCCCCAGCATTTT. Translating it yields CATSRSNQPQHF.

The V and J genes are TRBV2 and TRBJ2-1; D is undetermined. Germline CDR1 reads SNHLY; CDR2 reads FYNNEI. The germline V and J ends were trimmed by 7 bases and 6 bases, with 10 bases remaining between them. The CDR3 extends over 12 amino acids. The CDR3 bases are TGTGCCAGCAATCGGGCCGCCAATGAGCAGTTCTTC. Its protein product is CASNRAANEQFF.

This clonotype was counted a few times. This sequence joins TRBV12-3 or TRBV12-4 and TRBJ2-5; 7 bases agree with TRBD2. V lost 0 bases and J lost 0; bases outside the gene matches: 1. The CDR3 consists of 15 residues. CDR3 in amino acids: CASSLALADQETQYF. The CDR3 region has the DNA TGTGCCAGCAGTTTAGCCCTAGCGGACCAAGAGACCCAGTACTTC.